Shown below are 9 T cell receptor beta chains from a single sample sequenced in a study of PD-L1 blockade in urothelial cancer. The table came from immunoSEQ multiplex PCR; TCRdb's copy has only in-frame clones and leaves some out. The sample holds approximately 52,000 clones; 60% to 80% are singletons and the top ten take less than 4.5%. The sequencing here drew on PBMCs, taken around atezolizumab (anti-PD-L1) treatment. These TCRs come from a man between 65 and 79 years old with urothelial cancer.

The V and J genes are TRBV13 and TRBJ2-7, with TRBD1 identical over 9 bases. Germline CDR1 and CDR2: PRHDT and FYEKMQ (reference sequence). After removal of 5 bases from V and 7 bases from J, the junction contained 21 bases not matched to a gene. The CDR3 extends over 18 amino acids. The CDR3: CASSRGGTGRPSGEEQYF. In DNA, the CDR3 is TGTGCCAGCAGCAGGGGCGGGACAGGGCGCCCCTCGGGTGAAGAGCAGTACTTC.

CDR3 nucleotides: TGCGCCAGCAGCAGTACTAGCGGGGGGATTGCCGAGCAGTTCTTC. This translates into CASSSTSGGIAEQFF. The chain carries TRBV5-1 and TRBJ2-1, with 12 bases fitting TRBD2. The CDR3 has 15 residues. The germline gives CDR1 SGHRS, CDR2 YFSETQ. Trimming took 4 bases from V and 10 from J; bases not matched to a gene: 9.

The CDR3 nucleotides read TGTGCCAGCAGTACTAGGACGGCAGACACAGATACGCAGTATTTT. It translates to CASSTRTADTDTQYF. This chain connects TRBV28 to TRBJ2-3, with D possibly matching TRBD2 (5 bases). Germline V gene sequence: CDR1 MDHEN, CDR2 SYDVKM. V gave up 5 bases and J gave up 2 bases, with 14 bases separating them. The CDR3 is 15 residues long.

The chain is built from TRBV19 and TRBJ1-4, with 9 bases identical to TRBD1. The CDR3 is 19 residues long. Losses at the gene ends were 3 bases for V and 0 bases for J; bases not matched to a gene: 11. Germline values: CDR1 LNHDA, CDR2 SQIVND (reference sequence). CDR3 residues: CASSMAGTGLFATNEKLFF. In DNA form, the CDR3 reads TGTGCCAGTAGTATGGCCGGGACAGGGCTATTTGCAACTAATGAAAAACTGTTTTTT.

The gene calls are TRBV4-3 and TRBJ2-3; 12 bases are shared with TRBD1. V was clipped by 3 bases and J by 4 bases; unmatched bases: 14. Germline V gene sequence: CDR1 LGHNA, CDR2 YSLEER. This CDR3 is 19 amino acids long. This CDR3 is CASSQGTGGFFITADTQYF. In DNA, the CDR3 is TGCGCCAGCAGCCAGGGGACAGGGGGCTTTTTCATCACGGCAGATACGCAGTATTTT.

The chain uses TRBV29-1 and TRBJ1-6; 7 bases agree with TRBD1. There are 13 residues in the CDR3. Germline trimming cut 4 bases from V and 8 bases from J; bases unmatched to any gene: 5. CDR1 and CDR2 (germline): SQVTM, ANQGSEA. The CDR3 DNA follows: TGCAGCGTTGGAGACAGGGCTGATTCACCCCTCCACTTT. This gives the protein CSVGDRADSPLHF.

There are a few counts of this clone. The chain joins TRBV28 to TRBJ2-7; 10 nucleotides match TRBD1. The CDR3 has 15 amino acids. Germline V lookup: CDR1 MDHEN, CDR2 SYDVKM. With 5 bases clipped from V and 7 bases from J, the junction kept 11 bases outside the gene matches. The CDR3 region has the DNA TGTGCCAGCAGTCCCTGGGAGGACAGGGGGGGTGAGCAGTACTTC. Translating it yields CASSPWEDRGGEQYF.

This chain connects TRBV19 to TRBJ1-2; D may be TRBD1 (6 bases). Germline lookup yields CDR1 LNHDA and CDR2 SQIVND (reference sequence). The CDR3 spans 16 residues. With 7 bases removed from V and 0 bases from J, the gap between germline ends came to 18 bases. In DNA form, the CDR3 reads TGTGCCAGTACCAATACGGACAGATCCTCTAACTATGGCTACACCTTC. Its protein product is CASTNTDRSSNYGYTF.

The chain couples TRBV7-8 to TRBJ1-1; TRBD1 agrees at 10 bases. The V gene end was trimmed by 5 bases and the J gene end by 3 bases; junction bases not matched to a gene: 6. The length of the CDR3 is 15 residues. The germline CDR1 and CDR2 sequences are SGHVS and FQNEAQ. CDR3 residues: CASSPRQGADTEAFF. Here the CDR3 DNA reads TGTGCCAGCAGCCCTCGACAGGGGGCGGACACTGAAGCTTTCTTT.